The present T cell receptor (beta chain) was sequenced within a study of blood T cell repertoires in COVID-19. Study-wide context: PBMCs, B-cell-depleted T cells, or T cells provided the cDNA or gDNA that made up the material.

In the authors' methods: Reference gene primer amplification in the assay estimated nucleated cell counts. Only in-frame clones appear in the TCRdb table, and some are missing; sequencing was by immunoSEQ multiplex PCR. V and J calls plus clone size are reproduced from that table; the DNA served to infer D and trimming. The sample shows about 250,000 clones, about 87% of them seen only once. Participants were aged about 18 to 100 years from 20 to 30 US areas. Recovered Cohort 3 donors showed two negative PCRs, clearance, or symptom resolution. V was clipped by 2 bases and J by 5 bases; unmatched bases: 16. Germline V gives CDR1 MDHEN, CDR2 SYDVKM. This CDR3 is 20 amino acids long.

V usage is TRBV28 and J usage is TRBJ2-7; TRBD2 agrees at 15 bases. This sequence originates from a woman between 50 and 59 years old who had recovered from COVID-19. Sequenced material: PBMCs or T cells enriched from blood (not recorded which). The CDR3 loop reads CASSLRHPGLAGGPGDEQYF. The CDR3 DNA is TGTGCCAGCAGTTTACGGCACCCTGGACTAGCGGGAGGGCCTGGGGACGAGCAGTACTTC. The full variable domain, in which reference TRBV28 and TRBJ2-7 provide the parts outside the CDR3, is DVKVTQSSRYLVKRTGEKVFLECVQDMDHENMFWYRQDPGLGLRLIYFSYDVKMKEKGDIPEGYSVSREKKERFSLILESASTNQTSMYLCASSLRHPGLAGGPGDEQYFGPGTRLTVT.